This entry lists 9 T cell receptor beta chains sequenced from one sample in a study of radiotherapy plus CTLA-4 blockade in lung cancer. The data were produced by immunoSEQ multiplex PCR, yet TCRdb's version contains in-frame clones alone and is incomplete. The repertoire holds some 98,000 clones, with approximately 78% as singletons. The sequencing here drew on peripheral blood, taken from a patient treated with radiotherapy plus ipilimumab. The receptors stem from a human donor with non-small cell lung cancer who had a partial response to radiotherapy plus ipilimumab.

This chain connects TRBV19 to TRBJ2-1, with D hard to call. CDR1 is LNHDA and CDR2 is SQIVND in the germline V gene (reference sequence). V lost 5 bases and J 0 bases, leaving 14 bases between the germline ends. The CDR3 loop spans 16 amino acids. DNA for the CDR3: TGTGCCAGTAGTGCCTACTGGTCGAGCTCCTACAATGAGCAGTTCTTC. Translated, it gives CASSAYWSSSYNEQFF.

This rearrangement joins TRBV6-1 to TRBJ2-3; 8 bases align to TRBD2. V trimming: 5 bases; J trimming: 4 bases; junction bases outside the gene matches: 5. The CDR3 spans 14 residues. CDR1 and CDR2 from the germline V gene are MNHNS and SASEGT. The CDR3 DNA reads TGTGCCAGCAGTTTGGGACTAGACTCAGATACGCAGTATTTT. Its translation: CASSLGLDSDTQYF.

The chain links TRBV7-2 to TRBJ2-1; D is possibly TRBD2 (5 bases). CDR1 and CDR2 from the germline V gene are SGHTA and FQGNSA. V lost 5 bases and J 0 bases, leaving 17 bases between the germline ends. The CDR3 sequence is 17 residues long. The DNA for the CDR3 is TGTGCCAGCAGCCCACACGGGGATACGAGCTCCTACAATGAGCAGTTCTTC. As protein: CASSPHGDTSSYNEQFF.

The chain has TRBV27 and TRBJ2-7; maybe TRBD1 (6 bases). This CDR3 contains 13 residues. From germline, CDR1 is MNHEY and CDR2 SMNVEV (reference sequence). The ends were cut back, 7 bases at V and 7 bases at J, with 17 bases in the middle. This CDR3 reads CASTESRGREQYF. The CDR3 DNA reads as TGTGCCAGCACCGAATCCAGGGGTAGAGAGCAGTACTTC.

The chain recombines TRBV6-4 with TRBJ1-2; 10 positions match TRBD1. The CDR3 is made up of 13 amino acids. V shed 5 bases and J 5 bases; nucleotides not matched to a gene: 2. Germline loops: CDR1 MRHNA, CDR2 SNTAGT. The CDR3 DNA sequence: TGTGCCAGCAGTAGGGACAGGGGATATGGCTACACCTTC. Its translation: CASSRDRGYGYTF.

In this sample, this clone turned up a few times. The chain has TRBV28 and TRBJ2-1; 12 nucleotides agree with TRBD2. CDR1 and CDR2 (germline): MDHEN, SYDVKM. This CDR3 spans 16 amino acids. J gave up 8 bases and V 6 bases, and 11 bases lay outside the gene matches. The CDR3 here is CASSRGGLAGYDEQFF. Here the CDR3 DNA reads TGTGCCAGCAGCAGGGGGGGACTAGCGGGTTACGATGAGCAGTTCTTC.

The chain's CDR3 is CASSLRWALQGAKNIQYF. CDR3 DNA sequence: TGTGCCAGCAGCTTAAGGTGGGCCCTCCAAGGAGCCAAAAACATTCAGTACTTC. V usage is TRBV7-9 and J usage is TRBJ2-4, with D hard to call. Germline assignment: CDR1 SEHNR and CDR2 FQNEAQ (reference sequence). CDR3 length: 18 residues. The V end lost 2 bases, the J end lost 0 bases, and 17 bases lay between the germline ends.

As DNA, the CDR3 is TGTGCCAGCAGACGAGCGGGAGGAGAGACCCAGTACTTC. It yields the protein CASRRAGGETQYF. The V call is TRBV7-9, the J call TRBJ2-5; 9 nucleotides align to TRBD2. The CDR3 length is 13 residues. After removal of 6 bases from V and 4 bases from J, the junction contained 3 bases not matched to a gene. Germline loops: CDR1 SEHNR, CDR2 FQNEAQ (reference sequence).

The chain uses TRBV5-4 and TRBJ2-5, with 14 nucleotides matching TRBD2. Trimming took 4 bases from V and 5 from J; bases not matched to a gene: 13. This CDR3 contains 18 residues. CDR1 is SGHNT and CDR2 is YYREEE in the germline V gene (reference sequence). The CDR3 region is CASSTGLAGVGGRETQYF. The CDR3 DNA sequence: TGTGCCAGCAGCACGGGACTAGCGGGAGTAGGGGGCCGGGAGACCCAGTACTTC.